The entry below gives a single T cell receptor beta chain sequence along with its context. This record comes from a study of blood T cell repertoires in COVID-19. Overall study context: COVID-19 samples, acute and convalescent, were from the United States, Italy and Spain. From T cells, B-cell-depleted T cells, or PBMCs came the material, which was cDNA or gDNA.

Across about two dozen US areas, participants ranged in age from about 18 to 100 years. This CDR3 region has 15 residues. V dropped 0 bases and J dropped 3; count of bases not matched to a gene: 3. The germline CDR1 and CDR2 sequences are SGDLS and YYNGEE. In the original analysis: Amplification from reference gene primers served as the basis for estimated nucleated cell counts. Some clones are missing from TCRdb's copy, which holds only in-frame ones; the method was immunoSEQ multiplex PCR. V, J and clone size are those of that table, while D and trimming were read from the DNA. The sample has 290,000 or so clones; 85% to 90% are singletons.

The TCR sequence derives from a woman between 18 and 30 years old with acute COVID-19. Sequencing was carried out using PBMCs or T cells enriched from blood (not recorded which). The V gene is TRBV9, the J gene TRBJ2-1; 7 nucleotides agree with TRBD2. The CDR3 sequence: CASSVGGSGYNEQFF. CDR3 coding DNA: TGTGCCAGCAGCGTAGGCGGGAGCGGCTACAATGAGCAGTTCTTC.